Presented here are 9 T cell receptor beta chains from one specimen sequenced in a study of cytomegalovirus exposure and HLA in healthy donors (dated by TCRdb to about 2017). The library was generated by the immunoSEQ multiplex PCR assay. For the multiplex PCR, a mixture combining 60 forward primers for TCR Vbeta segments and 13 reverse primers for TCR Jbeta segments was used. What TCRdb holds here is the immuneACCESS table cut down to in-frame rearrangements. Part of the clones is not present; checked against another copy, under half of the missing clones reflect an unresolved V gene, and the others are unexplained. This specimen's table enumerates under 40,000 clones. 4.5% to 6% of the sample comes from the top ten. The sequenced sample consisted of PBMCs. The receptor set was obtained from a female donor in good health and CMV-seronegative.

This chain joins TRBV4-1 and TRBJ2-3; 7 nucleotides agree with TRBD1. Germline V CDR1 and CDR2: MGHRA, YSYEKL. The trim removed 0 bases at V and 2 bases at J, leaving 2 bases unmatched. This CDR3 comprises 15 residues. The CDR3 protein is CASSQEGQFTDTQYF. The DNA for the CDR3 is TGCGCCAGCAGCCAAGAGGGACAGTTCACAGATACGCAGTATTTT.

The chain couples TRBV6-1 to TRBJ1-1; no definite D call. In germline, CDR1 is MNHNS, CDR2 SASEGT. The ends were cut back, 3 bases at V and 14 bases at J, with 19 bases in the middle. There are 13 residues in the CDR3. The CDR3 region is CASSEGDLYLSFF. CDR3 nucleotide sequence: TGTGCCAGCAGTGAGGGAGACCTGTACTTGTCGTTCTTT.

The chain uses TRBV6-6 and TRBJ2-7; D is perhaps TRBD1 (6 bases). The CDR3 is 13 amino acids. Germline loops: CDR1 MNHNY, CDR2 SVGAGI (reference sequence). V dropped 4 bases and J dropped 2 bases, with 9 bases sitting between them. The CDR3 DNA is TGTGCCAGCAGTTCCGGGACAACCTACGAGCAGTACTTC. This encodes CASSSGTTYEQYF.

The chain combines TRBV19 with TRBJ2-7; the match to TRBD1 covers 8 bases. The junction had 7 bases not matched to a gene; V was cut back by 4 bases and J by 5 bases. The CDR3 runs 14 residues. CDR1 and CDR2 from the germline V gene are LNHDA and SQIVND (reference sequence). CDR3 amino acids: CASSTRTGSNEQYF. The DNA for the CDR3 is TGTGCCAGTAGTACTCGGACAGGGTCCAACGAGCAGTACTTC.

The chain has TRBV9 and TRBJ2-3; D perhaps matches TRBD2 (5 bases). CDR1 is SGDLS and CDR2 is YYNGEE in the germline V gene. CDR3 length equals 13 residues. V shed 3 bases and J shed 0 bases, with 5 bases lying between them. In DNA, the CDR3 is TGTGCCAGCAGCGGGGAGAGCACAGATACGCAGTATTTT. This sequence encodes CASSGESTDTQYF.

The chain employs TRBV5-1 and TRBJ2-7; D is possibly TRBD2 (7 bases). The V end was cut by 4 bases, the J end by 2 bases, with 13 bases between. CDR3 length: 14 residues. CDR1 is SGHRS and CDR2 is YFSETQ in the germline V gene. The CDR3 sequence is CASSPRGGAYEQYF. The DNA for the CDR3 is TGCGCCAGCAGCCCCCGAGGGGGGGCCTACGAGCAGTACTTC.

The V and J genes are TRBV2 and TRBJ2-7; 10 bases line up with TRBD1. J was trimmed by 6 bases and V by 3 bases; bases with no gene match: 8. The CDR3 is made up of 15 amino acids. Germline V CDR1 and CDR2: SNHLY, FYNNEI. CDR3 DNA sequence: TGTGCCAGCAGTGAGGATAGGGACAGGGGCCCCGAGCAGTACTTC. Amino acids: CASSEDRDRGPEQYF.

This chain links TRBV25-1 with TRBJ1-2; D possibly corresponds to TRBD1 (5 bases). The V end was cut by 8 bases, the J end by 3 bases, with 7 bases between. CDR1 is MGHDK and CDR2 is SYGVNS in the germline V gene. The CDR3 sequence is 11 residues long. The CDR3 DNA sequence: TGTGCCAGCGGACAAGACTATGGCTACACCTTC. Amino acid sequence: CASGQDYGYTF.

The chain recombines TRBV6-6 with TRBJ2-7; D is ambiguous. Germline V gene data show CDR1 as MNHNY and CDR2 as SVGAGI (reference sequence). There are 15 residues in the CDR3. V lost 4 bases, J lost 2 bases, and 15 bases lay in between. DNA of the CDR3: TGTGCCAGCAGTTCCAGCGCCCAAAAGGCCTACGAGCAGTACTTC. This sequence encodes CASSSSAQKAYEQYF.